This T cell receptor beta chain was found in a study of CD8 T cells in Susac syndrome. About the study: Sequencing included Susac syndrome patients, about six of them with active disease and roughly eight in remission.

In the case of this clonotype: Its antigen is undetermined.

Overall study results and limits: Clonal CD8+ expansion in Susac was highest in TEMRA cells and active patients.

With random hexamers, about 0.5 to 1 ug RNA was reverse transcribed. The CDR3 of TCR beta was amplified by immunoSEQ multiplex PCR across 54 Vbeta and 13 Jbeta. MiXCR, applied by TCRdb to the immunoSEQ multiplex PCR reads, yields one record per CDR3 protein. The sample lists 150,000 to 200,000 distinct CDR3 sequences, approximately 95% occurring once. This CDR3 has 17 amino acids. Germline V gene lookup returns CDR1 MDHEN and CDR2 SYDVKM. V shed 4 bases and J shed 2 bases, with 20 bases lying between them. Sequenced input: CD8+ T cells from PBMCs. The chain links TRBV28 to TRBJ2-5; TRBD1 or TRBD2 may be the D gene (5 bases each). The source is a human donor with Susac syndrome. CDR3 nucleotide sequence: TGTGCCAGCAGTTCGCGCACCGGGACCCTTGTTCAAGAGACCCAGTACTTC. It codes for CASSSRTGTLVQETQYF.